This is a list of T cell receptor beta chains from one sample in a study of blood T cell repertoires in COVID-19. Clones were read by immunoSEQ multiplex PCR, and TCRdb kept only the in-frame ones, dropping some. The sample holds around 80,000 clones, about 83% seen once. Sequenced input: peripheral blood. The receptors derive from a human donor in a cohort sampled during active COVID-19. The CDR3 runs from the conserved cysteine through the conserved F or W. A D gene is named only where the DNA matches it firmly. The size of a clone is reported for some rows only, either as once, few or many, or as a class for expanded clones.

size	D	J	V	CDR3	DNA
NA	NA	TRBJ1-1	TRBV7-2	CASSYGGKGEAFF	TGTGCCAGCAGCTACGGAGGGAAGGGTGAAGCTTTCTTT
NA	NA	TRBJ2-5	TRBV29-1	CSARAQETQYF	TGCAGCGCCAGGGCCCAAGAGACCCAGTACTTC
NA	NA	TRBJ2-3	TRBV30	CAWSLAPSTDTQYF	TGTGCCTGGTCCCTAGCGCCTAGCACAGATACGCAGTATTTT
NA	TRBD2	TRBJ2-2	TRBV19	CASSGGVNTGELFF	TGTGCCAGTTCGGGGGGGGTGAACACCGGGGAGCTGTTTTTT
NA	NA	TRBJ1-2	TRBV14	CASSQPGSSYGYTF	TGTGCCAGCAGCCAGCCGGGGAGTAGCTATGGCTACACCTTC
NA	NA	TRBJ2-2	TRBV5-1	CASSGREGTGELFF	TGCGCCAGCAGCGGCAGGGAAGGGACCGGGGAGCTGTTTTTT
NA	NA	TRBJ1-1	TRBV10-3	CAISGHLNTEAFF	TGTGCCATCAGCGGACACTTGAACACTGAAGCTTTCTTT
NA	TRBD1	TRBJ1-1	TRBV25-1	CATKGAATEAFF	TGTGCCACCAAGGGGGCGGCGACTGAAGCTTTCTTT
once	TRBD2	TRBJ2-5	TRBV7-2	CASSLERGETQYF	TGTGCCAGCAGCTTAGAGCGGGGGGAGACCCAGTACTTC
NA	TRBD1	TRBJ1-6	TRBV5-1	CASSYGTDNSPLHF	TGCGCCAGCAGCTACGGGACAGATAATTCACCCCTCCACTTT